The subject of this entry is one TCR beta chain. The V gene's germline CDR1 is LNHDA and CDR2 SQIVND (reference sequence). The V gene end was trimmed by 5 bases and the J gene end by 6 bases; junction bases not matched to a gene: 2. The CDR3 spans 13 residues. In the original workflow: Amplification of reference gene primers provided the estimated nucleated cell counts. Sequencing used immunoSEQ multiplex PCR; TCRdb keeps in-frame clones, though not all of them. V and J calls and clone size are as listed in that table; D and trimming were resolved from the DNA. This sample has about 93,000 clones, with around nine tenths found just once. The sample is drawn from a study of blood T cell repertoires in COVID-19. Looking at the study overall: Both acute and convalescent COVID-19 samples were obtained from the United States, Italy and Spain.

The sequenced material came from peripheral blood. The chain uses TRBV19 and TRBJ2-2; 8 bases align to TRBD1. The TCR sequence derives from a man between 60 and 70 years old with COVID-19, enrolled during active disease. The CDR3 here is CASSQQGAGELFF. In nucleotides, the CDR3 is TGTGCCAGTAGTCAACAGGGGGCCGGGGAGCTGTTTTTT.